The rows below give T cell receptor beta chains drawn from one sample of a study of blood T cell repertoires in COVID-19. Clones were sequenced by immunoSEQ multiplex PCR, and TCRdb holds only the in-frame ones, with some missing. The sample gives about 240,000 clones, around 86% of which show up once; around an eighth is in the top ten. The sequenced material came from peripheral blood. The receptors shown here come from a woman aged 55-69 years with active or convalescent COVID-19. CDR3s include the opening cysteine and the closing phenylalanine or tryptophan. Fields, in order: J gene, D gene, clone size, CDR3 length, V gene, CDR3 protein, CDR3 DNA. The D gene is left open where the match is weak. Clone sizes are given selectively: once, few, many, or a class where the clone is expanded.

j_gene: TRBJ1-3; d_gene: -; abundance: -; len: 15; v_gene: TRBV21-1; CDR3aa: CASSKWAGFGNTIYF; CDR3nt: TGTGCCAGCAGCAAATGGGCAGGGTTCGGAAACACCATATATTTT
j_gene: TRBJ2-7; d_gene: TRBD1; abundance: -; len: 14; v_gene: TRBV3-1/TRBV3-2; CDR3aa: CASSRDRGSYEQYF; CDR3nt: TGTGCCAGCAGTCGGGACAGGGGCTCCTACGAGCAGTACTTC
j_gene: TRBJ2-5; d_gene: TRBD1; abundance: -; len: 14; v_gene: TRBV30; CDR3aa: CAWRGQGAGETQYF; CDR3nt: TGTGCCTGGCGGGGACAGGGGGCGGGAGAGACCCAGTACTTC
j_gene: TRBJ1-1; d_gene: TRBD1; abundance: -; len: 15; v_gene: TRBV6-2/TRBV6-3; CDR3aa: CASSRGQGASTEAFF; CDR3nt: TGTGCCAGCAGCCGCGGACAGGGGGCCAGCACTGAAGCTTTCTTT
j_gene: TRBJ1-1; d_gene: TRBD1; abundance: -; len: 13; v_gene: TRBV5-1; CDR3aa: CASARDRPHEAFF; CDR3nt: TGCGCCAGCGCCCGGGACAGGCCTCATGAAGCTTTCTTT
j_gene: TRBJ1-3; d_gene: -; abundance: -; len: 16; v_gene: TRBV10-3; CDR3aa: CAISIDRRASGNTIYF; CDR3nt: TGTGCCATCAGTATCGATCGGAGGGCCTCTGGAAACACCATATATTTT
j_gene: TRBJ1-1; d_gene: -; abundance: once; len: 13; v_gene: TRBV7-2; CDR3aa: CASSKQGDTEAFF; CDR3nt: TGTGCCAGCAGCAAACAGGGTGACACTGAAGCTTTCTTT
j_gene: TRBJ1-3; d_gene: TRBD1; abundance: -; len: 16; v_gene: TRBV19; CDR3aa: CASTTGAVPLGNTIYF; CDR3nt: TGTGCCAGTACGACAGGGGCAGTTCCGCTCGGAAACACCATATATTTT
j_gene: TRBJ2-7; d_gene: TRBD1; abundance: -; len: 14; v_gene: TRBV5-1; CDR3aa: CASSIDREVHEQYF; CDR3nt: TGCGCCAGCAGCATCGACAGGGAAGTCCACGAGCAGTACTTC
j_gene: TRBJ1-2; d_gene: TRBD1; abundance: -; len: 13; v_gene: TRBV12-3/TRBV12-4; CDR3aa: CASSKQGSQRYTF; CDR3nt: TGTGCCAGCAGTAAACAGGGGTCGCAACGCTACACCTTC
j_gene: TRBJ2-3; d_gene: TRBD2; abundance: -; len: 15; v_gene: TRBV5-1; CDR3aa: CASSLGRGVRDTQYF; CDR3nt: TGCGCCAGCAGCTTGGGGCGGGGGGTGAGAGATACGCAGTATTTT
j_gene: TRBJ1-1; d_gene: TRBD1; abundance: -; len: 14; v_gene: TRBV29-1; CDR3aa: CSADPGTGGLEAFF; CDR3nt: TGCAGCGCCGACCCCGGGACAGGGGGCCTTGAAGCTTTCTTT
j_gene: TRBJ2-7; d_gene: -; abundance: -; len: 12; v_gene: TRBV6-5; CDR3aa: CASSSGPYEQYF; CDR3nt: TGTGCCAGCAGCTCAGGCCCCTACGAGCAGTACTTC
j_gene: TRBJ2-7; d_gene: TRBD1; abundance: -; len: 15; v_gene: TRBV7-9; CDR3aa: CASSLGGQGVHEQYF; CDR3nt: TGTGCCAGCAGCTTAGGGGGACAGGGGGTTCACGAGCAGTACTTC
j_gene: TRBJ1-5; d_gene: -; abundance: -; len: 14; v_gene: TRBV28; CDR3aa: CASSPPVPYQPQHF; CDR3nt: TGTGCCAGCAGTCCTCCGGTCCCGTATCAGCCCCAGCATTTT
j_gene: TRBJ1-2; d_gene: TRBD1; abundance: once; len: 15; v_gene: TRBV4-1; CDR3aa: CASSQAQNRGDGYTF; CDR3nt: TGCGCCAGCAGCCAAGCCCAGAACAGGGGGGATGGCTACACCTTC
j_gene: TRBJ1-1; d_gene: TRBD1; abundance: -; len: 15; v_gene: TRBV7-2; CDR3aa: CASSLTGGRRTEAFF; CDR3nt: TGTGCCAGCAGCTTAACAGGGGGCCGGAGGACTGAAGCTTTCTTT
j_gene: TRBJ2-7; d_gene: -; abundance: -; len: 14; v_gene: TRBV2; CDR3aa: CASTRGGGRYEQYF; CDR3nt: TGTGCCAGCACCAGAGGCGGGGGCAGGTACGAGCAGTACTTC
j_gene: TRBJ1-4; d_gene: TRBD1; abundance: -; len: 15; v_gene: TRBV7-9; CDR3aa: CASSSRDSLNEKLFF; CDR3nt: TGTGCCAGCAGCTCCCGGGACAGCCTGAATGAAAAACTGTTTTTT
j_gene: TRBJ1-2; d_gene: TRBD1; abundance: -; len: 14; v_gene: TRBV30; CDR3aa: CAWSPGQGREGYTF; CDR3nt: TGTGCCTGGAGTCCCGGACAGGGTCGTGAGGGCTACACCTTC
j_gene: TRBJ2-3; d_gene: -; abundance: -; len: 14; v_gene: TRBV5-1; CDR3aa: CASIRDTSTDTQYF; CDR3nt: TGCGCCAGCATCCGGGACACCTCGACAGATACGCAGTATTTT
j_gene: TRBJ1-4; d_gene: TRBD1; abundance: many; len: 14; v_gene: TRBV4-1; CDR3aa: CASTSDRVGEKLFF; CDR3nt: TGCGCCAGCACCTCAGACAGGGTGGGGGAAAAACTGTTTTTT
j_gene: TRBJ1-1; d_gene: -; abundance: -; len: 12; v_gene: TRBV5-6; CDR3aa: CATKTGGTEAFF; CDR3nt: TGTGCCACGAAGACCGGAGGCACTGAAGCTTTCTTT
j_gene: TRBJ1-5; d_gene: -; abundance: -; len: 13; v_gene: TRBV7-6; CDR3aa: CASSPDNNQPQHF; CDR3nt: TGTGCCAGCAGCCCTGACAACAATCAGCCCCAGCATTTT
j_gene: TRBJ2-2; d_gene: TRBD1; abundance: -; len: 15; v_gene: TRBV13; CDR3aa: CASSLAGGNTGELFF; CDR3nt: TGTGCCAGCAGCTTAGCAGGGGGCAACACCGGGGAGCTGTTTTTT
j_gene: TRBJ2-3; d_gene: TRBD2; abundance: -; len: 18; v_gene: TRBV4-2; CDR3aa: CASSQEASLAGDTDTQYF; CDR3nt: TGTGCCAGCAGCCAAGAAGCCTCACTAGCGGGCGACACAGATACGCAGTATTTT
j_gene: TRBJ1-1; d_gene: TRBD1; abundance: -; len: 13; v_gene: TRBV12-3/TRBV12-4; CDR3aa: CASSSQGGTEAFF; CDR3nt: TGTGCCAGCAGTTCACAGGGGGGCACTGAAGCTTTCTTT
j_gene: TRBJ1-2; d_gene: -; abundance: -; len: 13; v_gene: TRBV6-1; CDR3aa: CASSESGGYGYTF; CDR3nt: TGTGCCAGCAGTGAATCGGGGGGCTATGGCTACACCTTC
j_gene: TRBJ1-2; d_gene: TRBD1; abundance: once; len: 16; v_gene: TRBV19; CDR3aa: CASSMRTGRTLHGYTF; CDR3nt: TGTGCCAGTAGTATGAGGACAGGGCGGACGCTACATGGCTACACCTTC